Sequencing of this T cell receptor beta chain was carried out in a study of early T cells in non-severe SARS-CoV-2 infection. One entry per CDR3 protein results from TCRdb running MiXCR on the 5' RACE reads. The sample shows about 52,000 distinct CDR3 sequences, 6.5% to 9% of them seen only once. This clonotype was found many times. CDR3 size: 12 residues. V lost 0 bases to trimming and J lost 8 bases, with 5 bases between them. Germline lookup yields CDR1 MGHDK and CDR2 SYGVNS. This TCR derives from an adult who was a healthcare worker with PCR-confirmed SARS-CoV-2 infection or an uninfected control (not recorded which). The sequenced material came from whole blood. This rearrangement joins TRBV25-1 to TRBJ1-5; D is unresolved. This chain's CDR3 is CASSEYGEPQHF. In DNA form, the CDR3 reads TGTGCCAGCAGTGAATATGGGGAGCCCCAGCATTTT.